These 5 T cell receptor beta chains share one sample of origin, sequenced in a study of brain T cells in children with intractable seizures. Time point defined: blood from clinic visit 5 months post-surgery; TSC patient then seizure free. Data came from immunoSEQ multiplex PCR; TCRdb stores just in-frame clones and leaves some out. The sample yields 300,000 to 400,000 clones, nearly 95% seen once. The specimen comprised peripheral blood, sampled more than 4 months after surgery. The origin of the receptors is a boy in the first two years of life with tuberous sclerosis and intractable seizures.

CDR3 nucleotides: TGCGCCAGCAGCTTGGAAAAGGGAGTAGCCAAAAACATTCAGTACTTC. It encodes CASSLEKGVAKNIQYF. The V call is TRBV5-1, the J call TRBJ2-4, with D maybe TRBD2 (5 bases). This CDR3 spans 16 amino acids. With 0 bases removed from V and 0 bases from J, the gap between germline ends came to 10 bases. Per germline, CDR1 SGHRS and CDR2 YFSETQ.

The rearrangement uses TRBV7-2 and TRBJ1-2; 7 nucleotides match TRBD1. The germline V gene has CDR1 SGHTA and CDR2 FQGNSA. The V and J ends lost 1 base and 3 bases, in that order; junction bases with no gene match: 8. This CDR3 is built from 16 residues. CDR3 sequence (DNA): TGTGCCAGCAGCTTAGTGGGAGGGGGCTACGACTATGGCTACACCTTC. Amino acids: CASSLVGGGYDYGYTF.

The V call is TRBV18, the J call TRBJ2-5; 9 bases fit TRBD2. Germline V CDR1 and CDR2: KGHSH, LQKENI. J gave up 3 bases and V 0 bases, and 2 bases lay outside the gene matches. This CDR3 has 15 residues. The CDR3 loop reads CASSPPSSGKETQYF. CDR3 nucleotide sequence: TGTGCCAGCTCACCACCGTCTAGCGGGAAAGAGACCCAGTACTTC.

The chain uses TRBV6-6 and TRBJ2-1; D uncertain. The germline V and J ends were trimmed by 2 bases and 6 bases, with 8 bases remaining between them. This CDR3 spans 13 amino acids. Per the germline V gene, CDR1 is MNHNY and CDR2 is SVGAGI (reference sequence). This CDR3 is CASSYGNFNEQFF. The CDR3 DNA reads TGTGCCAGCAGTTACGGTAATTTCAATGAGCAGTTCTTC.

The chain carries TRBV3-1 (or the pseudogene TRBV3-2) and TRBJ1-3, with D perhaps matching TRBD1 (6 bases). Germline V gene data show CDR1 as LGHDT and CDR2 as YNNKEL (reference sequence). The CDR3 has 13 residues. V was pared by 0 bases and J by 9 bases, with 9 bases between. DNA for the CDR3: TGTGCCAGCAGCCAAGAGGGGGCGGGCACCATATATTTT. Its translation is CASSQEGAGTIYF.